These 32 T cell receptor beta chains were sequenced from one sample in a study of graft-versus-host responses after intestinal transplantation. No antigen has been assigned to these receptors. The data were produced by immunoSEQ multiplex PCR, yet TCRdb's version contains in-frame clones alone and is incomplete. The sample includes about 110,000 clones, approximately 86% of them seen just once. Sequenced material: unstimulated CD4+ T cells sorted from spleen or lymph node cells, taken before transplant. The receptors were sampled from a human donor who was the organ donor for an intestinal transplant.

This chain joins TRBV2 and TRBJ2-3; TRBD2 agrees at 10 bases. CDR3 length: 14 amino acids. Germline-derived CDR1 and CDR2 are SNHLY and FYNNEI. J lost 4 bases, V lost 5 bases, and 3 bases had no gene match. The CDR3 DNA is TGTGCCAGCAGTTACAGCGGGAGGGCAGATACGCAGTATTTT. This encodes CASSYSGRADTQYF. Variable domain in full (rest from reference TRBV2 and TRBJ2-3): EPEVTQTPSHQVTQMGQEVILRCVPISNHLYFYWYRQILGQKVEFLVSFYNNEISEKSEIFDDQFSVERPDGSNFTLKIRSTKLEDSAMYFCASSYSGRADTQYFGPGTRLTVL.

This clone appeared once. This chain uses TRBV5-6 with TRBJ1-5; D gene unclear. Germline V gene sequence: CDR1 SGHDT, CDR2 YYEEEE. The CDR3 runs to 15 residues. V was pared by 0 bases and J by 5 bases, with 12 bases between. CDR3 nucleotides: TGTGCCAGCAGCTTGGCGCAGTTGAGGGATCAGCCCCAGCATTTT. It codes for CASSLAQLRDQPQHF.

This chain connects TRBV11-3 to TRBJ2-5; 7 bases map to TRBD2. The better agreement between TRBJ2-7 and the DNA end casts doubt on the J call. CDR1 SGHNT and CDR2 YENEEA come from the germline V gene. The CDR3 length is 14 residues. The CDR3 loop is CASSYRPSGGEQYF. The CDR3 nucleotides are TGTGCCAGCAGCTACCGCCCCTCGGGGGGCGAGCAGTACTTC.

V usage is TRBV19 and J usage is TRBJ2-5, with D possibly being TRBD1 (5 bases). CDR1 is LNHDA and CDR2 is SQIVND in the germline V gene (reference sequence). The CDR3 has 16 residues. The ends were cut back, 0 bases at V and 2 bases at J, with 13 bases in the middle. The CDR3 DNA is TGTGCCAGTAGTATAGATCTCACAGGCCGACAAGAGACCCAGTACTTC. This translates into CASSIDLTGRQETQYF.

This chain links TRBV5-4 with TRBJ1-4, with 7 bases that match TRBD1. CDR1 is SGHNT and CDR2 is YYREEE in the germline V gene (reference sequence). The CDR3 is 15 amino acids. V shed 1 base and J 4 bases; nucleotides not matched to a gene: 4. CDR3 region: CASSLRGQLNEKLFF. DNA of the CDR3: TGTGCCAGCAGCTTGAGGGGACAGCTTAATGAAAAACTGTTTTTT.

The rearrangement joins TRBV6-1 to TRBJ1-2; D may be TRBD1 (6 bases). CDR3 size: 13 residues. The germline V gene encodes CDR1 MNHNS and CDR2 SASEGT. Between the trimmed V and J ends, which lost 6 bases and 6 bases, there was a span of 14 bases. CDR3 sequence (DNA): TGTGCCAGCAGGCTCAGGGGTGGGGATGGCTACACCTTC. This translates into CASRLRGGDGYTF.

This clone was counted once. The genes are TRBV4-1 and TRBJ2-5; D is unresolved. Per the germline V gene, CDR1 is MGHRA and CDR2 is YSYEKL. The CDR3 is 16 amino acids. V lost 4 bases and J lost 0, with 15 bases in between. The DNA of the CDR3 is TGCGCCAGCAGCCCGTTGGGTATTGGGTACCAAGAGACCCAGTACTTC. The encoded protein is CASSPLGIGYQETQYF.

In DNA, the CDR3 is TGTGCCAGCAGCCCAGGCCGGGGGGACTCCTACGAGCAGTACTTC. Its protein product is CASSPGRGDSYEQYF. The chain combines TRBV7-2 with TRBJ2-7; TRBD2 aligns across 7 bases. CDR3 length equals 15 residues. V lost 5 bases, J lost 0 bases, and 7 bases stayed unmatched. In germline, CDR1 is SGHTA, CDR2 FQGNSA.

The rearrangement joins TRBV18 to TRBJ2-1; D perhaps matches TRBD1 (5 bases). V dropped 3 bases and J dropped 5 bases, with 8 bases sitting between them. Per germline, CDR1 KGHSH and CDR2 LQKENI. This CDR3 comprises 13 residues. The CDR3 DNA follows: TGTGCCAGCTCACCCTCGACAGACAATGAGCAGTTCTTC. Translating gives CASSPSTDNEQFF.

This CDR3 reads CATSSGNRVYEKLFF. The CDR3 nucleotides read TGTGCCACCAGCAGTGGGAATCGCGTTTATGAAAAACTGTTTTTT. This rearrangement joins TRBV15 to TRBJ1-4; D is unresolved. The CDR3 consists of 15 residues. The ends were cut back, 3 bases at V and 6 bases at J, with 14 bases in the middle. The germline V gene has CDR1 LNHNV and CDR2 YYDKDF (reference sequence).

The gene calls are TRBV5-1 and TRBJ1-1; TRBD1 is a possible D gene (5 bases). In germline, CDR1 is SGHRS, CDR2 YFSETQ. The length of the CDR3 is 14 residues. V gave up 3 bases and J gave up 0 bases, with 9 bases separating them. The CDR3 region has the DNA TGCGCCAGCAGCTCCAGGGTCATGAACACTGAAGCTTTCTTT. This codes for CASSSRVMNTEAFF.

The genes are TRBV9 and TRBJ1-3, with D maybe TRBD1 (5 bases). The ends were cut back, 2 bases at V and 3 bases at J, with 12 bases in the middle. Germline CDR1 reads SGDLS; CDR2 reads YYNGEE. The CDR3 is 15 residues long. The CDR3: CASSVLWGNGNTIYF. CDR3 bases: TGTGCCAGCAGCGTGCTTTGGGGGAATGGAAACACCATATATTTT.

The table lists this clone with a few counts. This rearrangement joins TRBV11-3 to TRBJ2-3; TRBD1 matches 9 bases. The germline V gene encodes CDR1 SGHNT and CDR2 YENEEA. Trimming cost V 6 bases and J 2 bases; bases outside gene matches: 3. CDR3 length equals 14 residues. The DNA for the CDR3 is TGTGCCAGCAGAAACAGGGGGCACACAGATACGCAGTATTTT. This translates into CASRNRGHTDTQYF.

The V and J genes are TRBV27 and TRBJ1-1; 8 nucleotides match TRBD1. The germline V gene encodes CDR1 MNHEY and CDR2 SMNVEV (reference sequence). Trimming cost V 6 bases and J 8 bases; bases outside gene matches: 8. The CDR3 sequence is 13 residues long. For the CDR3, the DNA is TGTGCCAGCAGCTCTAATGGACAGGGAGAAGCTTTCTTT. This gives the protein CASSSNGQGEAFF.

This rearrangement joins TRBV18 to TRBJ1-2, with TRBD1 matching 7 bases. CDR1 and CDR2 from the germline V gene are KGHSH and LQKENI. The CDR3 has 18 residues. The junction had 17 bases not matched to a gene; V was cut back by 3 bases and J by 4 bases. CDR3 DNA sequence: TGTGCCAGCTCACCGGAGAGAGGGAGGGGGCGACTCCTCTATGGCTACACCTTC. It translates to CASSPERGRGRLLYGYTF.

The CDR3 spells CASSLSREKLFF. CDR3 bases: TGTGCCAGCAGCTTAAGTCGTGAAAAACTGTTTTTT. The chain links TRBV11-2 to TRBJ1-4; D remains unclear. This CDR3 comprises 12 residues. V was shortened by 2 bases and J by 7 bases, with 5 bases between the two germline ends. Germline-derived CDR1 and CDR2 are SGHAT and FQNNGV.

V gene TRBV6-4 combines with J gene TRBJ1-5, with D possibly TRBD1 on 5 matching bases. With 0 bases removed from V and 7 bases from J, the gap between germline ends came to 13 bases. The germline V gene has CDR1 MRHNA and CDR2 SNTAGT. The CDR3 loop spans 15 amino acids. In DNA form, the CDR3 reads TGTGCCAGCAGTGACTCGATACAGGATAAACAGCCCCAGCATTTT. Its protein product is CASSDSIQDKQPQHF.

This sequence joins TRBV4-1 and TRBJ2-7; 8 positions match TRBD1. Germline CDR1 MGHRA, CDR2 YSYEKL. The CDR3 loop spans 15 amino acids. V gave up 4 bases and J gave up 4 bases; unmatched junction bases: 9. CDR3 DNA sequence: TGCGCCAGCAGCCGAGGACAGGGACCGATTTACGAGCAGTACTTC. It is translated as CASSRGQGPIYEQYF.

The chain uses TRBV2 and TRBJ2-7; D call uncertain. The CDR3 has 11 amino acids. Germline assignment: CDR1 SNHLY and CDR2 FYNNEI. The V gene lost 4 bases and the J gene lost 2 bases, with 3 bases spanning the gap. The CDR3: CASSGTYEQYF. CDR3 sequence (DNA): TGTGCCAGCAGTGGGACCTACGAGCAGTACTTC.

DNA for the CDR3: TGTGCCAGCAGACCCCCAGGTGACAGGTTCGCCGGGGAGCTGTTTTTT. This gives the protein CASRPPGDRFAGELFF. The V gene is TRBV5-5, the J gene TRBJ2-2; the D gene is possibly TRBD1 (6 bases). V lost 5 bases and J lost 6, with 20 bases in between. Germline assignment: CDR1 SGHKS and CDR2 YYEKEE (reference sequence). This CDR3 comprises 16 residues.

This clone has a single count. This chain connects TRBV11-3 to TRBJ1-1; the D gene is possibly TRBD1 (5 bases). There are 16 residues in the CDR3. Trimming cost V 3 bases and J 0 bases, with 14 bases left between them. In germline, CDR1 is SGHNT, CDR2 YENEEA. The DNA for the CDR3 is TGTGCCAGCAGCTTGGGAGACAGTCGTATGAACACTGAAGCTTTCTTT. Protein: CASSLGDSRMNTEAFF.

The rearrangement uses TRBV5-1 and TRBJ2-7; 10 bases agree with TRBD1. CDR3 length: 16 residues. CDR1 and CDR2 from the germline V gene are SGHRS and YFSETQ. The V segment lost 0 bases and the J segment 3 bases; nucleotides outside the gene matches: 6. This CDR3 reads CASSLDIGTGVYEQYF. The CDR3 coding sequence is TGCGCCAGCAGCTTGGATATCGGGACAGGGGTCTACGAGCAGTACTTC.

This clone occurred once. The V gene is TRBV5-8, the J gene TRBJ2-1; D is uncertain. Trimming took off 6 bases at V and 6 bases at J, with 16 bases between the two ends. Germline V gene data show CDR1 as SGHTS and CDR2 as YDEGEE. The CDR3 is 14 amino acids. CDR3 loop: CASNLMLASNEQFF. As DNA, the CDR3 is TGTGCCAGCAATCTTATGTTGGCCAGCAATGAGCAGTTCTTC.

CDR3 nucleotides: TGTGCTAGTGGCATTAGCCGGACAGCAACTGAAGCTTTCTTT. Its protein product is CASGISRTATEAFF. The chain joins TRBV12-5 to TRBJ1-1, with D perhaps matching TRBD1 (6 bases). V was clipped by 6 bases and J by 5 bases, with 16 bases between them. The CDR3 is 14 amino acids. Germline CDR1 and CDR2: LGHNT and FRNRAP.

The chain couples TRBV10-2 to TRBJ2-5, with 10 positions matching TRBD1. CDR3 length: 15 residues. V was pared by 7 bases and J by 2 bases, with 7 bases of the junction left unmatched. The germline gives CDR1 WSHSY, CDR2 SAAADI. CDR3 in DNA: TGCGCCAGCAACTCCGGGACAGGGGTACAAGAGACCCAGTACTTC. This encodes CASNSGTGVQETQYF.

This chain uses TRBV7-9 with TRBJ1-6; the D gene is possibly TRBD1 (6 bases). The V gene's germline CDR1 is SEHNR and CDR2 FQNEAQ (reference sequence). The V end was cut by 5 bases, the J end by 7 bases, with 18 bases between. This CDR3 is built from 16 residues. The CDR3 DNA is TGTGCCAGCAGCCCCAGGGACAACCGGGGAAATTCACCCCTCCACTTT. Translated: CASSPRDNRGNSPLHF. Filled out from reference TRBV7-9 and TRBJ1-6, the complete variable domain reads DTGVSQNPRHKITKRGQNVTFRCDPISEHNRLYWYRQTLGQGPEFLTYFQNEAQLEKSRLLSDRFSAERPKGSFSTLEIQRTEQGDSAMYLCASSPRDNRGNSPLHFGNGTRLTVT.

DNA for the CDR3: TGTGCCAGTAGTATAGATCTATCGGGGGTCGAGGGCTACACCTTC. It is translated as CASSIDLSGVEGYTF. The chain recombines TRBV19 with TRBJ1-2, with D possibly TRBD1 on 5 matching bases. This CDR3 is built from 15 residues. The germline V gene encodes CDR1 LNHDA and CDR2 SQIVND (reference sequence). V was pared by 0 bases and J by 8 bases, with 16 bases between.

CDR3 nucleotides: TGTGCCAGCAGCGTAGGTGGGGGGTTTCAGCCCCAGCATTTT. Its translation is CASSVGGGFQPQHF. The V gene is TRBV9, the J gene TRBJ1-5, with D perhaps TRBD1 (5 bases). The CDR3 extends over 14 amino acids. V shed 0 bases and J shed 6 bases, with 10 bases lying between them. Germline CDR1 is SGDLS and CDR2 is YYNGEE.

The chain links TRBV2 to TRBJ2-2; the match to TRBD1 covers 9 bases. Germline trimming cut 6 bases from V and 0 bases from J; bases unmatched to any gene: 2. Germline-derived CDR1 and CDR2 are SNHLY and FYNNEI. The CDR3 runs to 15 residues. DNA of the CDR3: TGTGCCAGCAGGGGACAGGGTTCGAACACCGGGGAGCTGTTTTTT. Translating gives CASRGQGSNTGELFF.

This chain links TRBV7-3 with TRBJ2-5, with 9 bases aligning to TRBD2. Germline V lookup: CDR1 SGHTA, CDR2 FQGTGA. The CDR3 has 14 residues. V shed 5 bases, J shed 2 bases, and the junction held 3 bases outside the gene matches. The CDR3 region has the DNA TGTGCCAGCAGCCCTAGCGGGGAACAAGAGACCCAGTACTTC. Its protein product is CASSPSGEQETQYF.

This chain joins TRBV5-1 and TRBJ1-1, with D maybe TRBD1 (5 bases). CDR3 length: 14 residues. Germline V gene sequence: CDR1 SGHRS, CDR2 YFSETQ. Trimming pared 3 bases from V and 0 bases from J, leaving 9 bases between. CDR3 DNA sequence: TGCGCCAGCAGCTGGGACTCCTTGAACACTGAAGCTTTCTTT. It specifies CASSWDSLNTEAFF.

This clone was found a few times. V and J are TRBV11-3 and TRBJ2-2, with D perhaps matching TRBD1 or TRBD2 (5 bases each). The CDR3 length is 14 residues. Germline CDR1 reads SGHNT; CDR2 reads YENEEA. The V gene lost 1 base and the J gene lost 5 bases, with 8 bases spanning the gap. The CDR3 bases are TGTGCCAGCAGCTTAGTGGGGGTAACCGGGGAGCTGTTTTTT. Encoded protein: CASSLVGVTGELFF.